A single sample gave rise to the 2 T cell receptor beta chains below, sequenced in a study of blood T cell repertoires in COVID-19. Repertoires were generated with immunoSEQ multiplex PCR, while TCRdb's copy carries only in-frame clones and drops some. This sample has 120,000 to 150,000 clones, with 84% found just once. Sample: peripheral blood. Source of these receptors: a man aged 25-45 years with COVID-19, enrolled during active disease.

The rearrangement joins TRBV2 to TRBJ1-3; 7 nucleotides line up with TRBD1. The length of the CDR3 is 15 residues. With 5 bases clipped from V and 0 bases from J, the junction kept 4 bases outside the gene matches. CDR1 and CDR2 from the germline V gene are SNHLY and FYNNEI. CDR3 loop: CASSQQGLSGNTIYF. CDR3 DNA sequence: TGTGCCAGCAGTCAACAGGGGCTCTCTGGAAACACCATATATTTT.

The chain uses TRBV9 and TRBJ2-5, with TRBD1 matching 9 bases. CDR1 and CDR2 from the germline V gene are SGDLS and YYNGEE. The CDR3 consists of 14 residues. With 0 bases clipped from V and 5 bases from J, the junction kept 2 bases outside the gene matches. The CDR3 sequence: CASSVGDRGETQYF. CDR3 bases: TGTGCCAGCAGCGTAGGAGACAGGGGGGAGACCCAGTACTTC.